This T cell receptor (beta chain) was found in a study of T cells after yellow fever vaccination. Turning to the study itself: Researchers used SMART-Seq v4 Ultra Low Input to prepare fractions that had low cell numbers.

Each CDR3 protein gets one entry after TCRdb re-called the 5' RACE reads with MiXCR. The sample contains some 300,000 distinct CDR3 sequences, 7.5% to 9.5% of which appear only once. General study results and limits: Researchers noted that a small share of clonotypes showed up in both CD4 and CD8 compartments.

Remarks on this clonotype: Its target is unknown.

Sample: CD4+ T cells sorted from PBMCs, taken 5 days after the yellow fever booster vaccination. This TCR was sampled from a man in his late teens or twenties who received the YFV17D yellow fever vaccine.

CDR3 sequence reads: CASSSRRNTIYF. The CDR3 DNA follows: TGTGCCAGCAGTTCGCGAAGAAACACCATATATTTT. The chain employs TRBV12-3 or TRBV12-4 and TRBJ1-3; D unresolved. Trimming took 4 bases from V and 5 from J, leaving 6 bases between them. The CDR3 runs to 12 residues.